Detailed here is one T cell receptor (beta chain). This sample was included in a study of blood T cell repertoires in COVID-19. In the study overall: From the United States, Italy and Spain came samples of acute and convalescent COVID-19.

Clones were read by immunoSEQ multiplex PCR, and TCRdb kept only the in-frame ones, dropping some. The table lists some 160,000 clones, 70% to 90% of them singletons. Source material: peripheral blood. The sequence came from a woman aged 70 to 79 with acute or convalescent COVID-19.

The CDR3 DNA sequence: TGTGCCTGGAGGGACGGGGGGCCACACGAGCAGTACTTC. Its translation: CAWRDGGPHEQYF. The V and J genes are TRBV30 and TRBJ2-7, with D perhaps TRBD2 (7 bases). Germline loops: CDR1 GTSNPN, CDR2 SVGIG (reference sequence). The CDR3 loop spans 13 amino acids. The germline V and J ends were trimmed by 3 bases and 5 bases, with 14 bases remaining between them.